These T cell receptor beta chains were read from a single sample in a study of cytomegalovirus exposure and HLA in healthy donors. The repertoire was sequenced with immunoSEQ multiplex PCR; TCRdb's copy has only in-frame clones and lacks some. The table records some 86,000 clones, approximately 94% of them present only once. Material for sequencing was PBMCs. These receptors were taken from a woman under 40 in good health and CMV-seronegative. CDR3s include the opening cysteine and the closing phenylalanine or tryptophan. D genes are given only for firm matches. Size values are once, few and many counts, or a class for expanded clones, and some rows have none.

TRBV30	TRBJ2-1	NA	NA	CAWSVGSSSYNEQFF	TGTGCCTGGAGTGTTGGCTCAAGCTCCTACAATGAGCAGTTCTTC
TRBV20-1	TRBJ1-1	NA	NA	CSAGQNTEAFF	TGCAGTGCTGGGCAAAACACTGAAGCTTTCTTT
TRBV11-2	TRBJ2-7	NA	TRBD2	CASGSGKRELEQYF	TGTGCCAGCGGTTCTGGGAAGCGGGAGCTCGAGCAGTACTTC
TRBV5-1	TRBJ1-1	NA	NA	CASSSNQGNRNTEAFF	TGCGCCAGCAGCAGTAACCAGGGAAATCGGAACACTGAAGCTTTCTTT
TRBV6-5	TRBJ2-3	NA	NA	CASSRLRGNTDTQYF	TGTGCCAGCAGCCGGCTCCGGGGGAACACAGATACGCAGTATTTT
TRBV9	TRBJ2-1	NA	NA	CASSSLGRGQSYNEQFF	TGTGCCAGCAGCTCCCTGGGGCGGGGGCAATCCTACAATGAGCAGTTCTTC
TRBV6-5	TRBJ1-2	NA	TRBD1	CASSYSAGQGGGYTF	TGTGCCAGCAGTTACTCGGCCGGACAGGGTGGCGGCTACACCTTC
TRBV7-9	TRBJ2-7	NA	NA	CASSLGAEAYEQYF	TGTGCCAGCAGCTTAGGAGCTGAGGCCTACGAGCAGTACTTC
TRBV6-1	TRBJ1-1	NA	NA	CASSGRQLLHTEAFF	TGTGCCAGCAGTGGACGACAGCTCTTGCACACTGAAGCTTTCTTT
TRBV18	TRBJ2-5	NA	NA	CASSPPNSNPQYF	TGTGCCAGCTCACCACCGAATAGTAACCCCCAGTACTTC
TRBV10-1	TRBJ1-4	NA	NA	CAIPLDTGKVCEKLFF	TGCGCCATCCCGCTTGACACAGGGAAGGTTTGCGAAAAACTGTTTTTT
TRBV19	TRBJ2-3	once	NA	CASSSSGIWSTDTQYF	TGTGCCAGTAGTTCTTCAGGGATTTGGAGCACAGATACGCAGTATTTT
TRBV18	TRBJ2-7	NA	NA	CASSPGGQSYEQYF	TGTGCCAGCTCACCAGGGGGCCAGTCCTACGAGCAGTACTTC
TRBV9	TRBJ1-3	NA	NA	CASSVQGRVNTIYF	TGTGCCAGCAGCGTTCAAGGCAGGGTCAACACCATATATTTT
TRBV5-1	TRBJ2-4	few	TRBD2	CASSRTTSGNAENIQYF	TGCGCCAGCAGCCGAACGACTAGCGGGAATGCGGAAAACATTCAGTACTTC
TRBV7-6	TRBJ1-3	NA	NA	CASSQGQSLGNTIYF	TGTGCCAGCAGCCAAGGACAGTCTCTAGGAAACACCATATATTTT
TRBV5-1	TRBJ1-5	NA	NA	CASSTQGDQPQHF	TGCGCCAGCAGCACCCAGGGCGATCAGCCCCAGCATTTT
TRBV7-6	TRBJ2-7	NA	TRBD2	CASSPGTSGDPPDEQYF	TGTGCCAGCAGCCCCGGGACTAGCGGGGACCCTCCGGACGAGCAGTACTTC
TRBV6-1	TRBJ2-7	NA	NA	CASTRDFPGEQYF	TGTGCCAGCACCCGGGATTTCCCTGGGGAGCAGTACTTC
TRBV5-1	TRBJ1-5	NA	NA	CASSLGGGVNQPQHF	TGCGCCAGCAGCTTGGGGGGGGGCGTGAATCAGCCCCAGCATTTT
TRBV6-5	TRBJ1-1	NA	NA	CASSFREVNTEAFF	TGTGCCAGCAGCTTCAGGGAGGTGAACACTGAAGCTTTCTTT
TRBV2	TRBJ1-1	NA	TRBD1	CASSVGQANTEAFF	TGTGCCAGCAGTGTCGGACAGGCGAACACTGAAGCTTTCTTT
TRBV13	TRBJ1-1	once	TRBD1	CASSSTGGRTEAFF	TGTGCCAGCAGCTCGACAGGGGGGAGAACTGAAGCTTTCTTT
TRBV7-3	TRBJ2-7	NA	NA	CASSLGQVPYEQYF	TGTGCCAGCAGCTTAGGACAAGTTCCCTACGAGCAGTACTTC
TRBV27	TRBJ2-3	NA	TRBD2	CASSFSLADTDTQYF	TGTGCCAGCAGTTTCAGCCTAGCGGACACAGATACGCAGTATTTT
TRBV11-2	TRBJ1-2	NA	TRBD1	CASSPRQGLGPYGYTF	TGTGCCAGCAGCCCCAGACAGGGTTTGGGCCCCTATGGCTACACCTTC
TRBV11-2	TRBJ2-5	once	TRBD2	CASSLLPAGGQETQYF	TGTGCCAGCAGCTTACTCCCGGCGGGGGGCCAAGAGACCCAGTACTTC
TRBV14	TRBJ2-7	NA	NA	CASSQNRVEQYF	TGTGCCAGCAGCCAAAACCGAGTCGAGCAGTACTTC
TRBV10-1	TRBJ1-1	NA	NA	CASSDRAGGTEAFF	TGCGCCAGCAGTGACAGGGCCGGGGGCACTGAAGCTTTCTTT
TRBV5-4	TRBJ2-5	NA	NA	CASSSWTDFYQETQYF	TGTGCCAGCAGCTCATGGACAGATTTTTACCAAGAGACCCAGTACTTC